A selection of T cell receptor beta chains follows, all from one sample in a study of cytomegalovirus exposure and HLA in healthy donors. Here immunoSEQ multiplex PCR was the method, and the copy in TCRdb shows in-frame clones only, minus some. Of 65,000 to 70,000 clones in the sample, roughly four fifths are singletons; the top ten hold about 7.4%. Sequencing was performed on PBMCs. The receptors stem from a woman aged 25 to 45 in good health and CMV-seropositive. Each CDR3 is given with its conserved first and last residue.

TRBV5-1	TRBJ1-4	CASSLAGTGTYKLFF
TRBV5-1	TRBJ2-1	CASSNRLAAYNEQFF
TRBV5-4	TRBJ1-2	CASSLDRARLYGYTF
TRBV6-5	TRBJ2-7	CASSVTRGSYEQYF
TRBV25-1	TRBJ2-2	CASSQGVWTGELFF
TRBV18	TRBJ1-3	CASSRSQGAEGNTIYF
TRBV10-3	TRBJ1-2	CAISGQGLGYTF
TRBV5-1	TRBJ1-1	CASSGYGDTEAFF
TRBV28	TRBJ2-2	CASRSNTGELFF
TRBV9	TRBJ2-7	CASSALDGQGSYEQYF
TRBV7-7	TRBJ2-3	CASSQTSGSSTDTQYF
TRBV7-2	TRBJ1-2	CASSLVPGGYTF
TRBV29-1	TRBJ2-7	CSVEGLSYEQYF
TRBV11-2	TRBJ2-5	CASSFRTPVGETQYF
TRBV7-8	TRBJ2-5	CASSVPTSGFETQYF
TRBV7-6	TRBJ1-4	CASSLTQGSSNEKLFF
TRBV27	TRBJ1-2	CASSFGPGSNYGYTF
TRBV23-1	TRBJ1-2	CASKETANRGYTF
TRBV7-2	TRBJ2-1	CASSAPGGYNEQFF